The T cell receptor (beta chain) under discussion was sequenced for a study of cytomegalovirus exposure and HLA in healthy donors. The germline CDR1 and CDR2 sequences are SGHRS and YFSETQ. This CDR3 has 14 amino acids. V gave up 0 bases and J gave up 1 base, with 7 bases separating them. Participants comprised healthy donors of bone marrow. The study, taken as a whole, reports: A later analysis found common viral pathogens apparently linked to several of the most significant clusters. Earlier analysis looked at TCR beta V segments, and most were productive about 90% or about 30% of the time.

This clone was seen just once. Its antigen is currently unknown. The PCR was carried out with 60 Vbeta primers and 13 Jbeta primers. TCRdb keeps only in-frame clones here, not all; method: immunoSEQ multiplex PCR. The sample includes nearly 110,000 clones, 77% of them seen just once. The chain uses TRBV5-1 and TRBJ2-5, with D uncertain. Sequences were obtained from PBMCs. The TCR sequence derives from a male donor in good health and CMV-seronegative. CDR3: CASSLANGQETQYF. CDR3 sequence (DNA): TGCGCCAGCAGCTTGGCCAACGGCCAAGAGACCCAGTACTTC.